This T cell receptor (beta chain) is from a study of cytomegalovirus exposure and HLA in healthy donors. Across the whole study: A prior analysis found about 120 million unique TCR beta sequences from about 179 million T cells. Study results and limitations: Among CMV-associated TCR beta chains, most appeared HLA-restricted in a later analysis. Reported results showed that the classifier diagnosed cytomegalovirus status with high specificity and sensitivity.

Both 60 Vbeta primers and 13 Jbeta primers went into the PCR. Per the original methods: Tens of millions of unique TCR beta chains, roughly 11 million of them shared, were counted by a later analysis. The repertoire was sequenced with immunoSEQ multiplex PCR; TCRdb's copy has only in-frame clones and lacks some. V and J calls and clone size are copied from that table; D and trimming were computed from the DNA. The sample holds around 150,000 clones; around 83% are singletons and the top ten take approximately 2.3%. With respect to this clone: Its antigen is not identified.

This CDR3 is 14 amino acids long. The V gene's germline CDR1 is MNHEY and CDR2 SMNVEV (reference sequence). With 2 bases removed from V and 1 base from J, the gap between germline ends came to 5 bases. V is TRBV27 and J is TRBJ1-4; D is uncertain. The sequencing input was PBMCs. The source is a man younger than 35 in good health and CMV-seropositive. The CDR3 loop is CASSLRGTNEKLFF. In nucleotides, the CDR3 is TGTGCCAGCAGTTTACGGGGAACTAATGAAAAACTGTTTTTT.